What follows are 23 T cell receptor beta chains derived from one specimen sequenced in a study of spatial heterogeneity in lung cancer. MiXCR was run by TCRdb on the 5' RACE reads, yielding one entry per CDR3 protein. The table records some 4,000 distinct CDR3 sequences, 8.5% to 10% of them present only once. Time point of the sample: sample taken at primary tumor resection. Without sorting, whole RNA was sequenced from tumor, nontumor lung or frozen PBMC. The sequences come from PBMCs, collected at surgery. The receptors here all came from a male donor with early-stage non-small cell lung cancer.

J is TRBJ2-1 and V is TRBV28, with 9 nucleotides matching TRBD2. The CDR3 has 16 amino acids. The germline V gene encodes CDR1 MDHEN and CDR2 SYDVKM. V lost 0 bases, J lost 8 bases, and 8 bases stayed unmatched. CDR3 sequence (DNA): TGTGCCAGCAGTTTATGGGGTAGCGGGAGAGGGGATGAGCAGTTCTTC. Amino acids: CASSLWGSGRGDEQFF.

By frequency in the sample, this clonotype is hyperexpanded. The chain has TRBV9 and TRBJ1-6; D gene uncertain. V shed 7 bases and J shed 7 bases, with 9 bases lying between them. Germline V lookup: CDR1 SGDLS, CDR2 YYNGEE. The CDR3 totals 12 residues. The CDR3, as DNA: TGTGCCAGCGGCAATTCAAATTCACCCCTCCACTTT. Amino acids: CASGNSNSPLHF.

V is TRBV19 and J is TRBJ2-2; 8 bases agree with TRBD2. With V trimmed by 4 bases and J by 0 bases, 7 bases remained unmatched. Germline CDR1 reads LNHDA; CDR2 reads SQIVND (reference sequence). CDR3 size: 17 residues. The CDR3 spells CASSRWRGAANTGELFF. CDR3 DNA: TGTGCCAGTAGTAGGTGGCGGGGGGCAGCGAACACCGGGGAGCTGTTTTTT.

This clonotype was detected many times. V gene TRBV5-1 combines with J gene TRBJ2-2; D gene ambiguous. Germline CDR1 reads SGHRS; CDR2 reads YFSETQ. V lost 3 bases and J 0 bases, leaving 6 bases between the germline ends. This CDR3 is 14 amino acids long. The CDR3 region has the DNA TGCGCCAGCAGCTCACTGACGAACACCGGGGAGCTGTTTTTT. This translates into CASSSLTNTGELFF. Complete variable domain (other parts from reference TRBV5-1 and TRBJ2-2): KAGVTQTPRYLIKTRGQQVTLSCSPISGHRSVSWYQQTPGQGLQFLFEYFSETQRNKGNFPGRFSGRQFSNSRSEMNVSTLELGDSALYLCASSSLTNTGELFFGEGSRLTVL.

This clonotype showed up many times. CDR3 sequence: CSASYRANTGELFF. The CDR3 bases are TGCAGTGCTAGTTACAGGGCGAACACCGGGGAGCTGTTTTTT. The rearrangement uses TRBV20-1 and TRBJ2-2; perhaps TRBD1 as D (6 bases). Germline values: CDR1 DFQATT, CDR2 SNEGSKA (reference sequence). V was cut by 3 bases and J by 0 bases, with 8 bases left in between. The CDR3 covers 14 residues.

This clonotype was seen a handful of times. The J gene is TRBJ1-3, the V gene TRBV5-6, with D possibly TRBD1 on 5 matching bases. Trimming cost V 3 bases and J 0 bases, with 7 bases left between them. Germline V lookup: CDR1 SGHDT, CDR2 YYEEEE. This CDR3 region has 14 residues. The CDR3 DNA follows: TGTGCCAGCAGCTCCAGGGACTCTGGAAACACCATATATTTT. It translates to CASSSRDSGNTIYF.

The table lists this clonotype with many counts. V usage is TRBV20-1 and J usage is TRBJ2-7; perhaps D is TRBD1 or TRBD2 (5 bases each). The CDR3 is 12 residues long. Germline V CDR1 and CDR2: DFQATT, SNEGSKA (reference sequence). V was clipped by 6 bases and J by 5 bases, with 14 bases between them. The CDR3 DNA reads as TGCAGTGCCAGCGGTCTAGGGGACGAGCAGTACTTC. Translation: CSASGLGDEQYF.

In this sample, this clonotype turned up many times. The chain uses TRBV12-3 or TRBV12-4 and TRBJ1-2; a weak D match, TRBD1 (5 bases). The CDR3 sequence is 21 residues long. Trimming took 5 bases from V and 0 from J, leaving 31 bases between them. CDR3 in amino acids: CASSQRGGLGIEVGSNYGYTF. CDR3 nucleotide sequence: TGTGCCAGCAGTCAACGGGGGGGACTGGGGATTGAGGTTGGATCTAACTATGGCTACACCTTC.

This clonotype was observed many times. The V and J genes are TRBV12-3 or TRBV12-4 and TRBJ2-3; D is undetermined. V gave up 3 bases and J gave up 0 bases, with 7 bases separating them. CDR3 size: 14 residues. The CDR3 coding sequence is TGTGCCAGCAGTTTCTTGGAAAGCACAGATACGCAGTATTTT. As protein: CASSFLESTDTQYF.

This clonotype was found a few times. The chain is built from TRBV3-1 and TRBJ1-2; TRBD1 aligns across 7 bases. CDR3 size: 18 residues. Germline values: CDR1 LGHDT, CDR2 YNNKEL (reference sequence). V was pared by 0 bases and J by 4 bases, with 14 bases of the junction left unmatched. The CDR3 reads CASSQEGIDRDLGYGYTF. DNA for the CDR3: TGTGCCAGCAGCCAAGAGGGGATTGACAGGGACCTTGGCTATGGCTACACCTTC.

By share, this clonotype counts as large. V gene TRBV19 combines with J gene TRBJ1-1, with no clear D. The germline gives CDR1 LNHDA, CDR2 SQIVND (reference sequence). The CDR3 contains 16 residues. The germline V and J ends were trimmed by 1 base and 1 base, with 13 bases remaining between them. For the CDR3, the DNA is TGTGCCAGTAGTATAGGAAGGCGGACCAAGAACACTGAAGCTTTCTTT. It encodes CASSIGRRTKNTEAFF.

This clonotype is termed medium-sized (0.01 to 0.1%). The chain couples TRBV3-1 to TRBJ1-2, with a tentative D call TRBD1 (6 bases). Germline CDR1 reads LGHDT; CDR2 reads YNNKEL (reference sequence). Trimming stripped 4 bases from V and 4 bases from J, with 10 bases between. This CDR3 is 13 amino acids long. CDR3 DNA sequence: TGTGCCAGCAGCCCGGGACAAGGCTATGGCTACACCTTC. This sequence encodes CASSPGQGYGYTF.

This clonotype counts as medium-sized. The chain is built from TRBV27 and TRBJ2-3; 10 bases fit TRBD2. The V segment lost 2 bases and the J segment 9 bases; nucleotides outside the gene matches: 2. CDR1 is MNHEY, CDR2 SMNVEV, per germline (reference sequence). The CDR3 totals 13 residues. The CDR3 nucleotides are TGTGCCAGCAGTTTAGGGACTAGCGACACGCAGTATTTT. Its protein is CASSLGTSDTQYF.

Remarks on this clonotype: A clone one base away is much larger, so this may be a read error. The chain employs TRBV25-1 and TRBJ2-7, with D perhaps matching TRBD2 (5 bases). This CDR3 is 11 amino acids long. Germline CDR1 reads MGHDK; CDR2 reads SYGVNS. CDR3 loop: CTSSDGLEQYF. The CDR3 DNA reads TGTACCAGCAGTGATGGACTCGAGCAGTACTTC.

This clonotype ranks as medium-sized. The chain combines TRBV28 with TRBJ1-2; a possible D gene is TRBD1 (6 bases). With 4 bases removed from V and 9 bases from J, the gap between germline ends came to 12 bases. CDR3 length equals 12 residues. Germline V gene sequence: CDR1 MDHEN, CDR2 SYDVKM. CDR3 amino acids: CASSYDRKSYTF. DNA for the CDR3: TGTGCCAGCAGTTACGACAGGAAAAGCTACACCTTC.

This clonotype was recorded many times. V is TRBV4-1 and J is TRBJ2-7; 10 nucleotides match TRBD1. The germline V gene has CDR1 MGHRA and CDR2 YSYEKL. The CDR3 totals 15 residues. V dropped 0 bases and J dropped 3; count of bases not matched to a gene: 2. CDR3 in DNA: TGCGCCAGCAGCCAAGACCGGGACAGGGGCTACGAGCAGTACTTC. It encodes CASSQDRDRGYEQYF.

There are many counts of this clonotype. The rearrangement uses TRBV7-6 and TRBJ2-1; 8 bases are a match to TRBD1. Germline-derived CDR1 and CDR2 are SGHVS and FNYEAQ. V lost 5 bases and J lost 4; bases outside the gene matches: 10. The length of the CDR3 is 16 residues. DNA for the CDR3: TGTGCCAGCAGCCCCACCCTGGACAGGGATTACAATGAGCAGTTCTTC. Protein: CASSPTLDRDYNEQFF.

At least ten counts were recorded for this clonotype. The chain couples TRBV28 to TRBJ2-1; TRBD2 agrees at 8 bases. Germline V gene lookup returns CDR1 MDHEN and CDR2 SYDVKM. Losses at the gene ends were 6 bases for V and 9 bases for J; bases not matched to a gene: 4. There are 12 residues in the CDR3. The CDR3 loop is CASSRGGIEQFF. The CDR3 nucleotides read TGTGCCAGCAGCCGGGGGGGTATTGAGCAGTTCTTC.

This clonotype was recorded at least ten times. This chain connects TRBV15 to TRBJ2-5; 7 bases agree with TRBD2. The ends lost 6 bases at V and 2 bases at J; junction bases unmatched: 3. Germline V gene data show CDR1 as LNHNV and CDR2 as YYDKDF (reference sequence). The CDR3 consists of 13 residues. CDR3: CATRSGVQETQYF. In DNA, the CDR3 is TGTGCCACCAGAAGCGGGGTGCAAGAGACCCAGTACTTC.

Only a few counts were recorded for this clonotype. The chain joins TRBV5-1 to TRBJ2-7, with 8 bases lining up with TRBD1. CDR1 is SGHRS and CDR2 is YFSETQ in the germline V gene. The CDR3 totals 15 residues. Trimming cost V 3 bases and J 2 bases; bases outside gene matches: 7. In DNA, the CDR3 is TGCGCCAGCAGCTACACGGGACAGGAAGCCTACGAGCAGTACTTC. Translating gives CASSYTGQEAYEQYF. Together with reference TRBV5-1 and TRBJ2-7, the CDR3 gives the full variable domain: KAGVTQTPRYLIKTRGQQVTLSCSPISGHRSVSWYQQTPGQGLQFLFEYFSETQRNKGNFPGRFSGRQFSNSRSEMNVSTLELGDSALYLCASSYTGQEAYEQYFGPGTRLTVT.

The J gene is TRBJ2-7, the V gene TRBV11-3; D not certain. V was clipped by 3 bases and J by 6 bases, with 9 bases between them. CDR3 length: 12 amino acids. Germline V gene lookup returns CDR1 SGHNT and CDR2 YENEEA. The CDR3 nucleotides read TGTGCCAGCAGCTTGACGGATGGCGAGCAGTACTTC. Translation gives CASSLTDGEQYF.

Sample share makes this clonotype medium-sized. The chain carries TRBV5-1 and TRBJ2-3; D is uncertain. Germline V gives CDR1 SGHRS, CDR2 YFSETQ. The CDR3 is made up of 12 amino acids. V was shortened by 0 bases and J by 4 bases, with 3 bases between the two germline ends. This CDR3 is CASSLVPDTQYF. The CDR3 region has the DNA TGCGCCAGCAGCTTGGTACCAGATACGCAGTATTTT. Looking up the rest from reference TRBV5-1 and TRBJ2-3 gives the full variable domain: KAGVTQTPRYLIKTRGQQVTLSCSPISGHRSVSWYQQTPGQGLQFLFEYFSETQRNKGNFPGRFSGRQFSNSRSEMNVSTLELGDSALYLCASSLVPDTQYFGPGTRLTVL.

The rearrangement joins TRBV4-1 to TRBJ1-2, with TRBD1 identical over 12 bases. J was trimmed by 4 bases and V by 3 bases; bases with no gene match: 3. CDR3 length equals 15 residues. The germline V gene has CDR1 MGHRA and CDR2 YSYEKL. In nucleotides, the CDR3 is TGCGCCAGCAGCCAGGGGACAGGGGGCGTCTATGGCTACACCTTC. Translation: CASSQGTGGVYGYTF.